Below, one TCR beta chain is given with its context. Its antigen is still unknown. V trimming: 0 bases; J trimming: 0 bases; junction bases outside the gene matches: 8. Looked up from germline, CDR1 is SQVTM and CDR2 is ANQGSEA. The CDR3 sequence is 16 residues long. This entry is derived from a study of CD8+ T cells in alopecia areata. Study background: Treated patients swallowed 5 to 10 mg of oral tofacitinib twice daily.

Alopecia areata patients had lesional scalp punch biopsies and peripheral blood taken from them. RNA extraction was followed by reverse transcription into cDNA, which acted as the sequencing template. Measured with immunoSEQ multiplex PCR; TCRdb has only the in-frame clones, and not every one. The sample lists around 130,000 clones; 50% to 60% were seen once. Study-level results: In scalp samples, resident alphabeta T cells of normal skin are also sequenced.

The specimen was CD4+ T cells sorted from blood, collected at week 0. The chain has TRBV29-1 and TRBJ2-7; 7 nucleotides align to TRBD2. This sequence originates from a human donor with alopecia areata. This CDR3 is CSVEDRASGSSYEQYF. For the CDR3, the DNA is TGCAGCGTTGAAGATCGCGCTAGCGGCTCCTCCTACGAGCAGTACTTC.